Shown below are 11 T cell receptor beta chains from a single sample sequenced in a study of shared clonotypes between healthy human individuals (dated by TCRdb to about 2020). Library prep was done by the immunoSEQ multiplex PCR assay. The clones in this table, taken by TCRdb from immuneACCESS, are in-frame only. Not every clone is retained; where verified, under half of the shortfall comes from an unresolved V gene, and the cause of the rest is unknown. For this sample there are 2,500,000 or so clones; 85% to 95% appear just once. The ten most abundant clones make up around 0.4% of the sample. The sample taken for sequencing was naive CD4+ T cells from PBMCs. The sample's cell subset or site label, in plain terms: CD45RA+ positively selected. The receptors originated from a man aged 18 to 30 in good health. Some clones in this sample may be carry-over from other donors' samples.

Details on this clone: Within the sample, other DNA sequences also encode this same CDR3. The chain combines TRBV18 with TRBJ1-3; D gene ambiguous. Germline lookup yields CDR1 KGHSH and CDR2 LQKENI. The V end was cut by 2 bases, the J end by 1 base, with 6 bases between. The CDR3 is 14 amino acids. The CDR3 DNA follows: TGTGCCAGCTCACCAGGGTCGTCTGGAAACACCATATATTTT. This encodes CASSPGSSGNTIYF.

This clone appeared a single time. V and J are TRBV11-2 and TRBJ1-2; D is ambiguous. This CDR3 contains 14 residues. The germline V gene encodes CDR1 SGHAT and CDR2 FQNNGV. Trimming cost V 6 bases and J 2 bases, with 13 bases left between them. The CDR3 bases are TGTGCCAGCAGAAATCAGGACCGGAACTATGGCTACACCTTC. Its protein product is CASRNQDRNYGYTF. Combining the CDR3 with reference TRBV11-2 and TRBJ1-2 gives the whole variable domain EAGVAQSPRYKIIEKRQSVAFWCNPISGHATLYWYQQILGQGPKLLIQFQNNGVVDDSQLPKDRFSAERLKGVDSTLKIQPAKLEDSAVYLCASRNQDRNYGYTFGSGTRLTVV.

This rearrangement joins TRBV2 to TRBJ2-1, with D possibly TRBD1 on 6 matching bases. Trimming shortened V by 8 bases and J by 9 bases, and 14 bases separated the two germline ends. The CDR3 covers 12 residues. CDR1 is SNHLY and CDR2 is FYNNEI in the germline V gene. The CDR3 region is CASRNREREQFF. The CDR3 coding sequence is TGTGCCAGCCGCAACAGGGAACGTGAGCAGTTCTTC.

The chain employs TRBV4-1 and TRBJ1-1, with D possibly being TRBD1 (5 bases). Between the trimmed V and J ends, which lost 4 bases and 0 bases, there was a span of 9 bases. The CDR3 extends over 14 amino acids. The germline V gene encodes CDR1 MGHRA and CDR2 YSYEKL. CDR3 sequence (DNA): TGCGCCAGCAGCCGTGACAGTATGAACACTGAAGCTTTCTTT. Amino acids: CASSRDSMNTEAFF.

In regard to this clone: The same CDR3 also results from other DNA sequences found in this sample. V usage is TRBV29-1 and J usage is TRBJ1-1; tentative D call: TRBD1 (5 bases). There are 13 residues in the CDR3. CDR1 SQVTM and CDR2 ANQGSEA come from the germline V gene. The V gene lost 3 bases and the J gene lost 0 bases, with 8 bases spanning the gap. CDR3 sequence reads: CSVDRGMNTEAFF. In DNA form, the CDR3 reads TGCAGCGTTGATCGGGGGATGAACACTGAAGCTTTCTTT.

The chain is built from TRBV27 and TRBJ1-2; D not certain. This CDR3 spans 14 amino acids. The germline gives CDR1 MNHEY, CDR2 SMNVEV (reference sequence). The V gene lost 11 bases and the J gene lost 8 bases, with 24 bases spanning the gap. The CDR3 nucleotides are TGTGCCGGCCCCAATTTCGAGGTCTCTCGGGGCTACACCTTC. It encodes CAGPNFEVSRGYTF.

The chain couples TRBV6-1 to TRBJ1-1, with unresolved D. The CDR3 runs 15 residues. The ends were cut back, 3 bases at V and 1 base at J, with 12 bases in the middle. Germline lookup yields CDR1 MNHNS and CDR2 SASEGT. CDR3 sequence (DNA): TGTGCCAGCAGTGATGGTGGGCTAGGGAACACTGAAGCTTTCTTT. As protein: CASSDGGLGNTEAFF.

Concerning this clone itself: Other nucleotide sequences in the sample specify the same CDR3. The chain combines TRBV18 with TRBJ2-7; 8 nucleotides agree with TRBD2. V trimming: 6 bases; J trimming: 0 bases; junction bases outside the gene matches: 7. The length of the CDR3 is 15 residues. The germline V gene encodes CDR1 KGHSH and CDR2 LQKENI. The CDR3, as DNA: TGTGCCAGCTCTCCTACTAGCGGCAGCTCCTACGAGCAGTACTTC. Amino acids: CASSPTSGSSYEQYF.

CDR3 sequence reads: CATQTGSGAYEQYF. CDR3 bases: TGTGCCACCCAGACGGGTAGCGGAGCCTACGAGCAGTACTTC. The chain has TRBV6-6 and TRBJ2-7, with TRBD2 as a possible D gene (6 bases). The V gene's germline CDR1 is MNHNY and CDR2 SVGAGI (reference sequence). The CDR3 length is 14 residues. The V and J ends lost 10 bases and 2 bases respectively, with 18 bases between them.

The rearrangement uses TRBV7-3 and TRBJ2-3; 8 positions agree with TRBD1. The CDR3 contains 16 residues. The germline V gene has CDR1 SGHTA and CDR2 FQGTGA. The V segment lost 5 bases and the J segment 4 bases; nucleotides outside the gene matches: 11. CDR3 bases: TGTGCCAGCAGCCCAGGGGCCAGGGGGCAAGCAGATACGCAGTATTTT. Residues: CASSPGARGQADTQYF.

The CDR3 loop reads CASSRSGQGPHQPQHF. The CDR3 region has the DNA TGTGCCAGTAGCCGATCGGGACAGGGACCACATCAGCCCCAGCATTTT. This chain links TRBV19 with TRBJ1-5, with 9 bases matching TRBD1. From germline, CDR1 is LNHDA and CDR2 SQIVND (reference sequence). Trimming cost V 6 bases and J 5 bases; bases outside gene matches: 11. The CDR3 runs to 16 residues. Full variable domain (outside the CDR3, taken from reference TRBV19 and TRBJ1-5): DGGITQSPKYLFRKEGQNVTLSCEQNLNHDAMYWYRQDPGQGLRLIYYSQIVNDFQKGDIAEGYSVSREKKESFPLTVTSAQKNPTAFYLCASSRSGQGPHQPQHFGDGTRLSIL.